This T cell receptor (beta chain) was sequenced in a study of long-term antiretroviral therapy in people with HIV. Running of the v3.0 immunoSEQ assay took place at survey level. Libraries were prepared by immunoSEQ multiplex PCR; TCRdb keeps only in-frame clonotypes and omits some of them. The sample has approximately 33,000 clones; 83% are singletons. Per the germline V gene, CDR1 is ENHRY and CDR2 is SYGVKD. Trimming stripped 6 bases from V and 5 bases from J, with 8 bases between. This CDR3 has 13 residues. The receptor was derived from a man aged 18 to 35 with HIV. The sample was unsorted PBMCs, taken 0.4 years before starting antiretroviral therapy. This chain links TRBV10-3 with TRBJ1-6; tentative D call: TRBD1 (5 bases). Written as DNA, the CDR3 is TGTGCCATCAGACAGGACAATAATTCACCCCTCCACTTT. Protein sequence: CAIRQDNNSPLHF.